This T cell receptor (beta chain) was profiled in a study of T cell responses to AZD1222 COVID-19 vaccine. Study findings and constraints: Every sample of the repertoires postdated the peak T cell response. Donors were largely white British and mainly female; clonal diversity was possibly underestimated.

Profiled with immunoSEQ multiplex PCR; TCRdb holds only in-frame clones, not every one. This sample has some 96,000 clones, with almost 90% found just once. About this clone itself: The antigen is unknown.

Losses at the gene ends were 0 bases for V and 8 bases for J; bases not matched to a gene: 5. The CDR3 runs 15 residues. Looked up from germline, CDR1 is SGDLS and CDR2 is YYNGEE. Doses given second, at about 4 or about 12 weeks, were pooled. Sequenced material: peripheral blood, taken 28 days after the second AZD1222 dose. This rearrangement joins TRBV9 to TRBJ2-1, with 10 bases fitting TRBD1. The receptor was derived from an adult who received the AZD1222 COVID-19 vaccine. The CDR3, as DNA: TGTGCCAGCAGCGTAGTGGGACAGGGGTTACATGAGCAGTTCTTC. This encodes CASSVVGQGLHEQFF.